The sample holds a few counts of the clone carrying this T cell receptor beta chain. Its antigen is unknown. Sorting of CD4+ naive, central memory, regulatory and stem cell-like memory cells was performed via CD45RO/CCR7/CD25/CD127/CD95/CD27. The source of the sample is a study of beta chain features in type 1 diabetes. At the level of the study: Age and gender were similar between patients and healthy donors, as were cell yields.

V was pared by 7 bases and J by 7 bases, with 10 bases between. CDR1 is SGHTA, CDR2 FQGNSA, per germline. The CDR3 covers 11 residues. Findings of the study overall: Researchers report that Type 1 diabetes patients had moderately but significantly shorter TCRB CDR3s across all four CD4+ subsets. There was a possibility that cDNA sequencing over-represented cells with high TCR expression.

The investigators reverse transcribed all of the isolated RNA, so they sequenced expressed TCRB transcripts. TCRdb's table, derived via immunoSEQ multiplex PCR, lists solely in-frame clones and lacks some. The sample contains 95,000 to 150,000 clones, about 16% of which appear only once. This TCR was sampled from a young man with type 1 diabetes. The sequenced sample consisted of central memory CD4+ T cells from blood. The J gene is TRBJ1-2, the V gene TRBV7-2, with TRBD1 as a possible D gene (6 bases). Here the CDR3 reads CASTKGGGYTF. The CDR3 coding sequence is TGTGCCAGCACCAAGGGGGGTGGCTACACCTTC.